A selection of T cell receptor beta chains follows, all from one sample in a study of T-cell reconstitution after alpha-beta-depleted transplantation in children. TCRdb analysed the PCR reads with MiXCR anew, one entry per CDR3 protein. The sample lists more than 300,000 distinct CDR3 sequences, about 17% seen once, with about 41% in the top ten. The specimen was PBMCs, mostly from graft donor cells, collected 360 days after TCRalphabeta/CD19-depleted stem cell transplant. These receptor sequences come from a male patient under 10 years old who had a stem cell transplant for acute lymphoblastic leukemia, so the T cells may come from the graft donor. Each CDR3 is given with its conserved first and last residue. The D gene is left open where the match is weak. Part of the rows lack a size; the others show once, few, many or a class for expanded clones.

v_gene	abundance	d_gene	j_gene	CDR3nt	CDR3aa
TRBV12-3/TRBV12-4	many	TRBD1	TRBJ2-7	TGTGCCAGCCGTCCCAGGACAGGGGGAGGCGAGCAGTACTTC	CASRPRTGGGEQYF
TRBV7-2	many	.	TRBJ2-7	TGTGCCAGCAGTTCCGGGACCGGCTACGAGCAGTACTTC	CASSSGTGYEQYF
TRBV12-3/TRBV12-4	.	.	TRBJ1-2	TGTGCCAGCAGTTTATCCGACTTTAACTATGGCTACACCTTC	CASSLSDFNYGYTF
TRBV29-1	many	.	TRBJ2-1	TGCAGCGTTGAAGATCTTCACCCAAATGAGCAGTTCTTC	CSVEDLHPNEQFF
TRBV29-1	.	.	TRBJ1-1	TGCAGCGTTTTCTTCGTGGGACCTCACAGGGCCCGATCGTCATCGAGCACTGAAGCTTTCTTT	CSVFFVGPHRARSSSSTEAFF
TRBV4-1	.	.	TRBJ1-6	TGCGCCAGCAGCTCCCAGGATCGGGGGCGAGGATCACCCCTCCACTTT	CASSSQDRGRGSPLHF
TRBV28	few	TRBD2	TRBJ2-3	TGTGCCAGCAGCCGTTATGCCGCTAGCGGGAGTTTGGAAGATACGCAGTATTTT	CASSRYAASGSLEDTQYF
TRBV7-8	.	.	TRBJ2-7	TGTGCCAGCAGTTTCCCCGGGACTCTCGAGCAGTACTTC	CASSFPGTLEQYF
TRBV28	few	.	TRBJ2-6	TGTGCCAGCAGTTTATATCCAGGGGCTGGGGCCAACGTCCTGACTTTC	CASSLYPGAGANVLTF
TRBV5-1	many	.	TRBJ2-1	TGCGCCAGCAGCTTGGTTAGTGAGCAGTTCTTC	CASSLVSEQFF
TRBV28	many	.	TRBJ1-4	TGTGCCAGCAGTTCTCCCACAGGGATCCCGTTTTTT	CASSSPTGIPFF
TRBV20-1	.	.	TRBJ2-7	TGCAGTGCTAGTACGGGACTCGGCTACGAGCAGTACTTC	CSASTGLGYEQYF
TRBV18	many	.	TRBJ2-5	TGTGCCAGCTCACAACCGCAAGAGACCCAGTACTTC	CASSQPQETQYF
TRBV12-3/TRBV12-4	few	TRBD2	TRBJ2-7	TGTGCCAGCAGCCGAGGACTAGCGGGACCGACTTCCTCCTACGAGCAGTACTTC	CASSRGLAGPTSSYEQYF
TRBV7-9	few	TRBD1	TRBJ2-2	TGTGCCAGCAGCTCTCGGGACAGGGGGCGAACCGGGGAGCTGTTTTTT	CASSSRDRGRTGELFF
TRBV12-3/TRBV12-4	.	.	TRBJ2-7	TGTGCCAGCAGTTTATTGGACGAGCAGTACTTC	CASSLLDEQYF
TRBV30	.	TRBD1	TRBJ1-4	TGTGCCTGGACCGGACAGGGGTTCGAAAAACTGTTTTTT	CAWTGQGFEKLFF
TRBV2	.	TRBD1	TRBJ1-3	TGTGCCAGTACACAGGGGCTCGGCAACACCATATATTTT	CASTQGLGNTIYF
TRBV4-1	few	.	TRBJ2-3	TGCGCCAGCAGCCAAGACCAGGGAGGTGGCACAGATACGCAGTATTTT	CASSQDQGGGTDTQYF
TRBV20-1	many	TRBD2	TRBJ2-1	TGCAGTGCCTCAATTTGGGTCCTAGCGGGAGGTGAGCAGTTCTTC	CSASIWVLAGGEQFF
TRBV28	.	TRBD1	TRBJ1-1	TGTGCCAGCAGCCCGGACAGGGACAAACTTCCTGAAGCTTTCTTT	CASSPDRDKLPEAFF
TRBV28	.	.	TRBJ1-5	TGTGCCAGCGAAGAGACGAATCAGCCCCAGCATTTT	CASEETNQPQHF
TRBV5-1	few	TRBD1	TRBJ2-5	TGCGCCAGCAGCGTTACAGGGGGACCACGGGAGACCCAGTACTTC	CASSVTGGPRETQYF
TRBV5-1	many	.	TRBJ2-5	TGCGCCAGCAACCAGCGTCCTCAAGAGACCCAGTACTTC	CASNQRPQETQYF
TRBV5-6	few	TRBD2	TRBJ2-1	TGTGCCAGCAGCTTGTTACGGGAGGGGCCGTTGAGTGAGCAGTTCTTC	CASSLLREGPLSEQFF
TRBV14	.	.	TRBJ2-7	TGTGCCAGCAGCCCCTCGAAAGCGACAACAGGTTCCTACGAGCAGTACTTC	CASSPSKATTGSYEQYF
TRBV5-5	.	TRBD2	TRBJ2-1	TGTGCCAGTAGACTAGCGGGACCCAATGAGCAGTTCTTC	CASRLAGPNEQFF
TRBV7-8	.	.	TRBJ1-3	TGTGCCAGCAGCCCCCCCCGGGGAATCGGTTCTGGAAACACCATATATTTT	CASSPPRGIGSGNTIYF
TRBV28	.	.	TRBJ2-4	TGTGCCAGCAGCCCTTCCCCCGCAGGGGACAACGCATACTTC	CASSPSPAGDNAYF
TRBV5-6	few	.	TRBJ2-7	TGTGCCAGCAGCCCGTCTTGGACACCTCCCGAGCAGTACTTC	CASSPSWTPPEQYF
TRBV4-2	.	TRBD2	TRBJ2-4	TGTGCCAGCAGCCAAGAAAGGCGGGAGGGAACCGGAACCAAAAACATTCAGTACTTC	CASSQERREGTGTKNIQYF
TRBV5-1	few	.	TRBJ2-1	TGCGCCAGCAGCTTTAGTGATTGGGAGTACAATGAGCAGTTCTTC	CASSFSDWEYNEQFF
TRBV12-3/TRBV12-4	.	.	TRBJ2-3	TGTGCCAGCAGTTTCCCTGCGATGGATACGCAGTATTTT	CASSFPAMDTQYF
TRBV4-3	.	.	TRBJ2-3	TGCGCCAGCAGCCATATACCTAGCACAGATACGCAGTATTTT	CASSHIPSTDTQYF
TRBV20-1	.	TRBD2	TRBJ2-2	TGCAGTGCTCCACGAGCGGGAGGAGGAACCGGGGAGCTGTTTTTT	CSAPRAGGGTGELFF
TRBV29-1	many	TRBD1	TRBJ2-3	TGCAGCGTTGCGGGACAGGGCACAGATACGCAGTATTTT	CSVAGQGTDTQYF